The clone carrying this TCR beta chain was counted a few times. Its antigen is currently unknown. The entry originates in a study of T-cell memory formation after mild COVID-19. A 5'RACE reaction primed in the constant segment made cDNA libraries of TCR alpha and TCR beta, and these carried sample barcodes and UMIs. TCRdb itself ran the 5' RACE reads through MiXCR, one entry per CDR3 protein. The table has around 300,000 distinct CDR3 sequences, 10% to 15% seen once; the top ten hold over 20%. Germline values: CDR1 SGHRS, CDR2 YFSETQ. V dropped 0 bases and J dropped 13 bases, with 11 bases sitting between them. This CDR3 spans 12 amino acids. Study observations and caveats: Researchers found some responding clones in pre-infection memory, a sign that cross-reactive memory joined. From day 15 to 85, contracting clones were balanced between CD4 and CD8, whereas later expanders leaned toward CD4+. Mostly located in CM and EM were contracting CD4+ clones, with contracting CD8+ clones located in EMRA.

This clonotype was obtained from a man aged 18 to 35 who had mild COVID-19 (a few samples of this study predate the infection). Cell type and time point are not known. Sequenced input: PBMCs or a T cell subset sorted from them (not recorded which). The chain has TRBV5-1 and TRBJ2-1, with D perhaps TRBD1 or TRBD2 (5 bases each). The CDR3 here is CASSLGGGKQFF. In DNA, the CDR3 is TGCGCCAGCAGCTTGGGTGGGGGAAAACAGTTCTTC.